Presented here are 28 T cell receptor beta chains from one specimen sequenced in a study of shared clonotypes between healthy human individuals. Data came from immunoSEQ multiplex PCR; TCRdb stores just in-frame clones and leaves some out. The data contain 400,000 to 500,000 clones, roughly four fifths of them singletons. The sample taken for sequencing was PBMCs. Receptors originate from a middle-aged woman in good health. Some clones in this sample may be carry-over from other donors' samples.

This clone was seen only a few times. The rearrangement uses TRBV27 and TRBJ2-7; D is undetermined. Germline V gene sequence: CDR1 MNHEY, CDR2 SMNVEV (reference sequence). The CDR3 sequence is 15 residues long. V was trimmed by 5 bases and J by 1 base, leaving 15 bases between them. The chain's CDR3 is CASSRPSEGSYEQYF. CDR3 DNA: TGTGCCAGCAGTAGACCATCCGAAGGATCCTACGAGCAGTACTTC.

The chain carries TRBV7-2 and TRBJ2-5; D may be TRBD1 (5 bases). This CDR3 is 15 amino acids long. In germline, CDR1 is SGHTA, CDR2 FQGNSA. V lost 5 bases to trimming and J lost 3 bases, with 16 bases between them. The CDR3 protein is CASSAPQGMKETQYF. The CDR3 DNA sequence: TGTGCCAGCAGCGCACCCCAGGGTATGAAAGAGACCCAGTACTTC.

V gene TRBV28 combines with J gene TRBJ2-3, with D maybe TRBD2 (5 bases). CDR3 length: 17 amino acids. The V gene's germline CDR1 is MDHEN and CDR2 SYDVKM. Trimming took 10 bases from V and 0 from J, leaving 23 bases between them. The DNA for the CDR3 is TGTGCCACCGCGAGTCCGCGGACTGCCTCTAGCACAGATACGCAGTATTTT. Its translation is CATASPRTASSTDTQYF.

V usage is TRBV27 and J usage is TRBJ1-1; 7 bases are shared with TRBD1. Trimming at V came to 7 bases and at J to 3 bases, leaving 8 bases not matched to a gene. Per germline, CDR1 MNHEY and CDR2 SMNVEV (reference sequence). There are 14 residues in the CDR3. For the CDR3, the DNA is TGTGCCAGCACCCCAACAGGGGCACACACTGAAGCTTTCTTT. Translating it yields CASTPTGAHTEAFF.

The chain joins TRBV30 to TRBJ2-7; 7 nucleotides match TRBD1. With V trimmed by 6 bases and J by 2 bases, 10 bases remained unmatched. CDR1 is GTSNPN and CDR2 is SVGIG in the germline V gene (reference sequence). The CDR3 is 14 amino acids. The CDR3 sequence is CACLENRGPYEQYF. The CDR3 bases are TGTGCCTGTTTAGAAAACAGGGGCCCCTACGAGCAGTACTTC. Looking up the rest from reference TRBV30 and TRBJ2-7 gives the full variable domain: SQTIHQWPATLVQPVGSPLSLECTVEGTSNPNLYWYRQAAGRGLQLLFYSVGIGQISSEVPQNLSASRPQDRQFILSSKKLLLSDSGFYLCACLENRGPYEQYFGPGTRLTVT.

The CDR3 sequence is CASSSTNTGKETQYF. Written as DNA, the CDR3 is TGTGCCAGCTCATCGACGAATACAGGGAAGGAGACCCAGTACTTC. The V call is TRBV18, the J call TRBJ2-5; D might be TRBD1 (6 bases). Germline V CDR1 and CDR2: KGHSH, LQKENI. The CDR3 runs 15 residues. V gave up 5 bases and J gave up 5 bases, with 18 bases separating them.

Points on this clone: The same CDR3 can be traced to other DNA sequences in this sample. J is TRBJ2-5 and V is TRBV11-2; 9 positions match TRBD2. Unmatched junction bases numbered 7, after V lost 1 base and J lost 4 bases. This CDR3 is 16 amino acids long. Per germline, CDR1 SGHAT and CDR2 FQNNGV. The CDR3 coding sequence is TGTGCCAGCAGCTTAGGCGGCGGGAGGGCCGGAGAGACCCAGTACTTC. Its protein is CASSLGGGRAGETQYF.

As DNA, the CDR3 is TGTGCCAGCAGCTTAGTGGTTGCGACGGGGGAGCAGTACTTC. It specifies CASSLVVATGEQYF. The V gene is TRBV7-2, the J gene TRBJ2-7, with D possibly TRBD2 on 5 matching bases. The CDR3 sequence is 14 residues long. The V end was cut by 1 base, the J end by 7 bases, with 14 bases between. Germline V lookup: CDR1 SGHTA, CDR2 FQGNSA.

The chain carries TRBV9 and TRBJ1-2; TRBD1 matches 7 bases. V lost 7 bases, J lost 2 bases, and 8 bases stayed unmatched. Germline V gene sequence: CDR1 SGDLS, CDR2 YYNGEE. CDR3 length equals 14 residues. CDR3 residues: CASSRDRPNYGYTF. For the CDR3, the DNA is TGTGCCAGCTCTCGGGACAGACCCAACTATGGCTACACCTTC.

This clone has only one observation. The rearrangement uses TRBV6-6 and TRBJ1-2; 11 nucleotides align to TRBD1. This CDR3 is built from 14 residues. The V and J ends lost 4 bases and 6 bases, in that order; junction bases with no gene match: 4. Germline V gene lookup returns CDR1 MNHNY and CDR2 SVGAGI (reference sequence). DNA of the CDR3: TGTGCCAGCAGTTTCGGGACAGGGGGAAATGGCTACACCTTC. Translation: CASSFGTGGNGYTF.

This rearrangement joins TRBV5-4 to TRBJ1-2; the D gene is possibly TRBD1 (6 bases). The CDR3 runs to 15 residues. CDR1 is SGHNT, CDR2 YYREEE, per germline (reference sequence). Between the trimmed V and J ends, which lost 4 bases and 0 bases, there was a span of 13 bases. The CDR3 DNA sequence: TGTGCCAGCAGCAGACAGGAGATGTCTAACTATGGCTACACCTTC. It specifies CASSRQEMSNYGYTF.

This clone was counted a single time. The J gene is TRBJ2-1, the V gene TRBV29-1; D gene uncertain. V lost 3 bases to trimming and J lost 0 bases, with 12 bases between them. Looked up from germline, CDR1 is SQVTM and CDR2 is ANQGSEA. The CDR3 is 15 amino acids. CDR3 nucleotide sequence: TGCAGCGTTGATTTGGGAAGAAGCTCCTACAATGAGCAGTTCTTC. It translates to CSVDLGRSSYNEQFF.

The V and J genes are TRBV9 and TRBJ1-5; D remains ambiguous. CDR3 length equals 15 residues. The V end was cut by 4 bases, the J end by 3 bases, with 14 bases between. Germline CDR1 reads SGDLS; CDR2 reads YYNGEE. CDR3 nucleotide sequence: TGTGCCAGCAGCCATGGGTACTTGCCCAATCAGCCCCAGCATTTT. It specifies CASSHGYLPNQPQHF.

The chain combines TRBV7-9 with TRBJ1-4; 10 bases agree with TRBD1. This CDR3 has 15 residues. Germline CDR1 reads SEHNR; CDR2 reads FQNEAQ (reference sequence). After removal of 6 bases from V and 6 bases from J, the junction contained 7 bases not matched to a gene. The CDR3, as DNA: TGTGCCAGCAGATCGGGACAGGGGTTTCATGAAAAACTGTTTTTT. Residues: CASRSGQGFHEKLFF.

CDR3 coding DNA: TGCGCCAGCAGTCTGACAGGGGGCGCGGAGACCCAGTACTTC. This translates into CASSLTGGAETQYF. This rearrangement joins TRBV5-1 to TRBJ2-5, with 10 bases that match TRBD1. The J segment lost 5 bases and the V segment lost 5 bases, leaving 6 bases of the junction unmatched. The CDR3 runs to 14 residues. From germline, CDR1 is SGHRS and CDR2 YFSETQ.

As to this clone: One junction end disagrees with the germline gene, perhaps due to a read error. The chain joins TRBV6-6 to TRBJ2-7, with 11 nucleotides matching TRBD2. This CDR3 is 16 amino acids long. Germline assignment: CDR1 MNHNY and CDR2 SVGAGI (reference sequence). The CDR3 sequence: CASRTGLAELSSEQYF. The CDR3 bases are TGTGCCAGCAGAACGGGACTAGCGGAACTCTCCTCCGAGCAGTACTTC.

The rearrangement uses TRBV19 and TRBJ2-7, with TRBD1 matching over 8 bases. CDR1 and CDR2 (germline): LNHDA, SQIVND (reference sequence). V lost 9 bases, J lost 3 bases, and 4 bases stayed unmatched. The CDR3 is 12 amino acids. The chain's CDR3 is CASGQGSYEQYF. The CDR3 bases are TGTGCCAGCGGACAGGGCAGCTACGAGCAGTACTTC.

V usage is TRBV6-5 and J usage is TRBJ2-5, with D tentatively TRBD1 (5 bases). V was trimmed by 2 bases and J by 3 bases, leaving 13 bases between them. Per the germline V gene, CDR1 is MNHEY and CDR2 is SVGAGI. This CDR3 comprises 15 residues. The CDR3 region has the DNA TGTGCCAGCAGTTACGTCGGGCGACAGAAAGAGACCCAGTACTTC. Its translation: CASSYVGRQKETQYF.

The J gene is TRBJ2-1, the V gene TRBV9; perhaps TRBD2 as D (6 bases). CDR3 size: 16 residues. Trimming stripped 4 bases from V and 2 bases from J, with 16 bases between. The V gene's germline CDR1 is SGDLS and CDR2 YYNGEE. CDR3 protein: CASSSTGTSTYNEQFF. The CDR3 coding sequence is TGTGCCAGCAGCAGTACCGGGACTTCAACCTACAATGAGCAGTTCTTC.

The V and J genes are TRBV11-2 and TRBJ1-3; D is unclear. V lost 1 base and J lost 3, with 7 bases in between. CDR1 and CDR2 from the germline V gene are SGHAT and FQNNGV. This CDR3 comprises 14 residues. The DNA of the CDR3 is TGTGCCAGCAGCTTAGCGGGATTTGGAAACACCATATATTTT. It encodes CASSLAGFGNTIYF.

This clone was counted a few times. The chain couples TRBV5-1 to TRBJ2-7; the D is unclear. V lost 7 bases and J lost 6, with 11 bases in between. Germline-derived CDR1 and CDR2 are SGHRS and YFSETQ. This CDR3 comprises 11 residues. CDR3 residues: CASSSLGEQYF. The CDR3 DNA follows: TGCGCCAGCTCTTCCCTTGGCGAGCAGTACTTC. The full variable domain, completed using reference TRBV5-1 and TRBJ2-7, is KAGVTQTPRYLIKTRGQQVTLSCSPISGHRSVSWYQQTPGQGLQFLFEYFSETQRNKGNFPGRFSGRQFSNSRSEMNVSTLELGDSALYLCASSSLGEQYFGPGTRLTVT.

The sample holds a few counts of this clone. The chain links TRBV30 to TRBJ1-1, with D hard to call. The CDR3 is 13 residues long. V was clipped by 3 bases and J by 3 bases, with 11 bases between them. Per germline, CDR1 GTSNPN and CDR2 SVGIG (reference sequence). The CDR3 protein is CAWRLAVDTEAFF. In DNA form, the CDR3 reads TGTGCCTGGAGGCTAGCGGTTGACACTGAAGCTTTCTTT. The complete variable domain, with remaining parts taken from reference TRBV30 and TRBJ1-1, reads SQTIHQWPATLVQPVGSPLSLECTVEGTSNPNLYWYRQAAGRGLQLLFYSVGIGQISSEVPQNLSASRPQDRQFILSSKKLLLSDSGFYLCAWRLAVDTEAFFGQGTRLTVV.

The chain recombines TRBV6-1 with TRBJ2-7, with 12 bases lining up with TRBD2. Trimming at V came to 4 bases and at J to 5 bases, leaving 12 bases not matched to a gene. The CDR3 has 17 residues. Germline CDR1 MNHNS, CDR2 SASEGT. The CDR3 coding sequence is TGTGCCAGCAGTGGTCGGGGGCTAGCGGGAGGGCCCAACGAGCAGTACTTC. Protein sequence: CASSGRGLAGGPNEQYF.

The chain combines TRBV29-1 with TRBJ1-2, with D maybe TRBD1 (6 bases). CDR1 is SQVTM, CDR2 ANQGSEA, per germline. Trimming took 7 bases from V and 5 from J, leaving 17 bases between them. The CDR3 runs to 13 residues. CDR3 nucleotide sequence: TGCAGCGCAACGGGACAAACTGGGTATGGCTACACCTTC. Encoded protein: CSATGQTGYGYTF.

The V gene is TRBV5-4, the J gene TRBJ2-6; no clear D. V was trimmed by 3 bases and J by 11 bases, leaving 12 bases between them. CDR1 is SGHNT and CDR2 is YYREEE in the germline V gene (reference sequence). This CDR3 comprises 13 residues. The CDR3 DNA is TGTGCCAGCAGCTCGCGTCCCTTGGACGTCCTGACTTTC. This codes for CASSSRPLDVLTF.

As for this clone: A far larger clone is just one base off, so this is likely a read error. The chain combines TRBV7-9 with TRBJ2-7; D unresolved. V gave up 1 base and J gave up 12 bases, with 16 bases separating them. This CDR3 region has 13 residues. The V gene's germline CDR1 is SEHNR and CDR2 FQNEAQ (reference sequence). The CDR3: CASSLGVGLRPYF. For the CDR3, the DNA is TGTGCCAGCAGCTTAGGGGTTGGGCTCAGGCCGTACTTC.

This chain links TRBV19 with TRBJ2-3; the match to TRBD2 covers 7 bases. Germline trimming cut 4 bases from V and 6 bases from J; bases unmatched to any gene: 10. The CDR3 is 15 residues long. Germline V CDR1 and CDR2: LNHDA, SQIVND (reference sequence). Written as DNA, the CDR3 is TGTGCCAGTAGTAGGGGTGGCGGGAGTGGGGATACGCAGTATTTT. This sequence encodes CASSRGGGSGDTQYF.

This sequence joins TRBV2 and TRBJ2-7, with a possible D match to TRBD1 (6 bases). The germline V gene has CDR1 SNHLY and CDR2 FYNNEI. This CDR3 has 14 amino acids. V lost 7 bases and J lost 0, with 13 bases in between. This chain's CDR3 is CASKGRGHSYEQYF. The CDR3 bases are TGTGCCAGCAAGGGCAGGGGCCACTCCTACGAGCAGTACTTC.